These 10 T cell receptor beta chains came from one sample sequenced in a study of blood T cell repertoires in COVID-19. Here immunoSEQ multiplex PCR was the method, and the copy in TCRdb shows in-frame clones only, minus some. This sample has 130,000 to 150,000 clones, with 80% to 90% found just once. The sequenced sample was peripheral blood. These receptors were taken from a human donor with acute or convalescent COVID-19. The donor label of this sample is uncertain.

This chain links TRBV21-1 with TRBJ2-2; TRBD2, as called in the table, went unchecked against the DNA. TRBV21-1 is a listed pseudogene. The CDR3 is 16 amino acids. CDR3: CASNGPGSINTGELFF. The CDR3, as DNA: TGTGCCAGCAATGGTCCGGGTTCCATTAACACCGGGGAGCTGTTTTTT.

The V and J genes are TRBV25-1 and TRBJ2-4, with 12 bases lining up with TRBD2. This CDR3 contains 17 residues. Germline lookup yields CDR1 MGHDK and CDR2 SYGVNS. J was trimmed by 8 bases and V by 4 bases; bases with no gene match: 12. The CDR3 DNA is TGTGCCAGCAGTGGAAGGGGACTAGCGGGTCCAACAGACATTCAGTACTTC. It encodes CASSGRGLAGPTDIQYF.

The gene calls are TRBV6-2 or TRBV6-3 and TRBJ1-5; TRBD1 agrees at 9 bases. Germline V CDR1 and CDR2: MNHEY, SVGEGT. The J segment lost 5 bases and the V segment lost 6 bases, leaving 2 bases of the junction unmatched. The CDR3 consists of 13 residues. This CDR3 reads CASSGQGYQPQHF. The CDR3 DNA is TGTGCCAGCAGCGGACAGGGGTATCAGCCCCAGCATTTT.

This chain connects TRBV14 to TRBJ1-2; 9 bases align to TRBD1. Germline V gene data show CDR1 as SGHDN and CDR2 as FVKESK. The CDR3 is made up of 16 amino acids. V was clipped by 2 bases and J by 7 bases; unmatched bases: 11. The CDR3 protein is CASSQLTGGGSSGYTF. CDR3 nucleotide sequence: TGTGCCAGCAGCCAACTTACAGGGGGCGGTTCTAGTGGCTACACCTTC.

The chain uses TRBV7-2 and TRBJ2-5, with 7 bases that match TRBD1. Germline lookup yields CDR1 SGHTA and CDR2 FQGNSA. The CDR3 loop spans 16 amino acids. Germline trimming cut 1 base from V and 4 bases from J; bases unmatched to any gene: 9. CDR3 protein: CASSLGARGNRETQYF. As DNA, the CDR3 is TGTGCCAGCAGCTTAGGGGCCAGGGGGAACAGAGAGACCCAGTACTTC. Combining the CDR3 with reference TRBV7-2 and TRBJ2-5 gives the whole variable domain GAGVSQSPSNKVTEKGKDVELRCDPISGHTALYWYRQSLGQGLEFLIYFQGNSAPDKSGLPSDRFSAERTGGSVSTLTIQRTQQEDSAVYLCASSLGARGNRETQYFGPGTRLLVL.

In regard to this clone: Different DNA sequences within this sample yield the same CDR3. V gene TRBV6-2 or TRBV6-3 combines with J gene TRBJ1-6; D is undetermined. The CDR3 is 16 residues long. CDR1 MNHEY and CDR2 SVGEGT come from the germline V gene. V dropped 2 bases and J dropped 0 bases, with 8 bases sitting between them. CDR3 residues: CASSYGASSYNSPLHF. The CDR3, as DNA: TGTGCCAGCAGTTACGGCGCTAGCTCCTATAATTCACCCCTCCACTTT.

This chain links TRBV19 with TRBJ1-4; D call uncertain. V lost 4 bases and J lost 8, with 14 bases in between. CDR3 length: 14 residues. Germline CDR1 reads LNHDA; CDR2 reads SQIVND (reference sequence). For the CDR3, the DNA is TGTGCCAGTAGTACCTCGAATACAATGGAAAAACTGTTTTTT. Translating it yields CASSTSNTMEKLFF.

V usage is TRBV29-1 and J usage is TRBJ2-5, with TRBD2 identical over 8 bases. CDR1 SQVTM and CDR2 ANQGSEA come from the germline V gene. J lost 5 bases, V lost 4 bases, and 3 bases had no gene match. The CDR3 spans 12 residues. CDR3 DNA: TGCAGCGTTGCCGGGGGGGACGAGACCCAGTACTTC. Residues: CSVAGGDETQYF.

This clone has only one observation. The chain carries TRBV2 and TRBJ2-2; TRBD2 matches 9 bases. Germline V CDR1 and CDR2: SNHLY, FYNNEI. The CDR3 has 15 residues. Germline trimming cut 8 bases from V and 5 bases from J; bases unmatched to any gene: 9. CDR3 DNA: TGTGCCAGCGGGACTAGCCCCCCGGGGACCGGGGAGCTGTTTTTT. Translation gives CASGTSPPGTGELFF.

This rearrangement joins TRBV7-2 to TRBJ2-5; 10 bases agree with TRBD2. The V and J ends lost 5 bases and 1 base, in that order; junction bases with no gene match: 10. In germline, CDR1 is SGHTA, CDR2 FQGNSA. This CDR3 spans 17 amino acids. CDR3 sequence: CASSRSGGALAQETQYF. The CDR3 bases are TGTGCCAGCAGCCGCAGCGGGGGGGCTTTAGCCCAAGAGACCCAGTACTTC.